Each of the 14 T cell receptor beta chains below was sequenced from the same sample in a study of cytomegalovirus exposure and HLA in healthy donors. Sequencing was performed with immunoSEQ multiplex PCR; in TCRdb, only in-frame clones are kept and a portion is missing. The sample lists hundreds of thousands of clones; 80% to 90% were seen once. Source material: PBMCs. The origin of the receptors is a woman aged 18 to 35 in good health and CMV-seronegative.

The chain combines TRBV10-3 with TRBJ2-1, with 12 bases that match TRBD2. CDR3 length: 19 amino acids. Germline loops: CDR1 ENHRY, CDR2 SYGVKD. V lost 3 bases to trimming and J lost 0 bases; unmatched junction nucleotides: 9. CDR3 loop: CAISDLAGGPASSYNEQFF. The CDR3 bases are TGTGCCATCAGTGATCTAGCGGGAGGGCCGGCGAGCTCCTACAATGAGCAGTTCTTC.

CDR3 in amino acids: CASSLDRGYEQYF. The CDR3 nucleotides are TGTGCCAGCAGCTTAGACAGGGGGTACGAGCAGTACTTC. The chain recombines TRBV13 with TRBJ2-7; 8 bases match TRBD1. The CDR3 sequence is 13 residues long. Germline V CDR1 and CDR2: PRHDT, FYEKMQ (reference sequence). After removal of 1 base from V and 4 bases from J, the junction contained 0 bases not matched to a gene.

V is TRBV7-9 and J is TRBJ2-3; no clear D. There are 12 residues in the CDR3. V lost 4 bases and J 6 bases, leaving 8 bases between the germline ends. Germline CDR1 SEHNR, CDR2 FQNEAQ (reference sequence). CDR3 region: CASSSLSDTQYF. The CDR3 DNA is TGTGCCAGCAGCTCACTTTCCGATACGCAGTATTTT.

The gene calls are TRBV30 and TRBJ2-7; a possible D gene is TRBD2 (6 bases). V gave up 3 bases and J gave up 1 base, with 16 bases separating them. The CDR3 spans 15 residues. Germline loops: CDR1 GTSNPN, CDR2 SVGIG (reference sequence). CDR3 nucleotide sequence: TGTGCCTGGAGCGGGGCTCCGGGACTTTCCTACGAGCAGTACTTC. The encoded protein is CAWSGAPGLSYEQYF.

The rearrangement links TRBV28 to TRBJ1-2, with D unresolved. Per germline, CDR1 MDHEN and CDR2 SYDVKM. This CDR3 is built from 12 residues. V lost 2 bases to trimming and J lost 6 bases, with 7 bases between them. In DNA, the CDR3 is TGTGCCAGCAGTTTAGAGGTGGATGGCTACACCTTC. This sequence encodes CASSLEVDGYTF.

The chain recombines TRBV4-2 with TRBJ2-1, with D possibly TRBD2 on 6 matching bases. Germline CDR1 is LGHNA and CDR2 is YNFKEQ. The ends were cut back, 1 base at V and 4 bases at J, with 11 bases in the middle. The CDR3 spans 15 residues. The CDR3 nucleotides are TGTGCCAGCAGCCAAGCTGCGGGGCCGTACAATGAGCAGTTCTTC. This codes for CASSQAAGPYNEQFF.

This clone was counted between two and nine times. The rearrangement links TRBV7-9 to TRBJ1-1, with D perhaps matching TRBD1 (6 bases). CDR1 is SEHNR and CDR2 is FQNEAQ in the germline V gene (reference sequence). Trimming removed 0 bases from V and 0 bases from J, with 11 bases in between. The CDR3 is made up of 16 amino acids. CDR3: CASSLAPGHMNTEAFF. CDR3 nucleotides: TGTGCCAGCAGCTTAGCGCCGGGACACATGAACACTGAAGCTTTCTTT.

The chain combines TRBV10-2 with TRBJ2-4; 11 nucleotides align to TRBD1. This CDR3 is 15 amino acids long. V lost 2 bases and J lost 3; bases outside the gene matches: 0. Germline V CDR1 and CDR2: WSHSY, SAAADI. As DNA, the CDR3 is TGCGCCAGCAGTGAGGGGACAGGGGGCAAAAACATTCAGTACTTC. Protein: CASSEGTGGKNIQYF.

CDR3 protein: CASSWGQVGYTF. CDR3 nucleotide sequence: TGTGCCAGCAGCTGGGGACAGGTTGGCTACACCTTC. The chain carries TRBV28 and TRBJ1-2; 8 nucleotides match TRBD1. Per germline, CDR1 MDHEN and CDR2 SYDVKM. The trim removed 6 bases at V and 7 bases at J, leaving 4 bases unmatched. The CDR3 length is 12 residues.

This clone has only one observation. V usage is TRBV14 and J usage is TRBJ2-7, with D possibly matching TRBD1 (5 bases). Germline V lookup: CDR1 SGHDN, CDR2 FVKESK. The CDR3 covers 16 residues. V lost 1 base, J lost 3 bases, and 16 bases lay in between. The DNA of the CDR3 is TGTGCCAGCAGCCAAGTTGCCGGGCCAGGGATCTACGAGCAGTACTTC. It codes for CASSQVAGPGIYEQYF.

This sequence joins TRBV27 and TRBJ2-3, with TRBD1 as a possible D gene (5 bases). This CDR3 has 14 amino acids. Trimming removed 2 bases from V and 4 bases from J, with 10 bases in between. Germline CDR1 MNHEY, CDR2 SMNVEV (reference sequence). Here the CDR3 reads CASSLIGASDTQYF. CDR3 coding DNA: TGTGCCAGCAGTTTAATAGGGGCGTCAGATACGCAGTATTTT.

The chain couples TRBV27 to TRBJ2-5, with TRBD1 matching over 8 bases. Germline values: CDR1 MNHEY, CDR2 SMNVEV (reference sequence). The CDR3 has 15 amino acids. The V and J ends lost 2 bases and 3 bases, in that order; junction bases with no gene match: 5. The CDR3 nucleotides read TGTGCCAGCAGTTTAGCGGGGACAGGCAAAGAGACCCAGTACTTC. It codes for CASSLAGTGKETQYF.

DNA of the CDR3: TGTGCCAGCAGTCAAGACAGGGCTCGGTCTAATGAGCAGTTCTTC. Translating it yields CASSQDRARSNEQFF. The V and J genes are TRBV6-5 and TRBJ2-1; 7 bases are shared with TRBD1. CDR1 is MNHEY, CDR2 SVGAGI, per germline. J was trimmed by 7 bases and V by 5 bases; bases with no gene match: 11. The CDR3 is 15 residues long.

The V and J genes are TRBV28 and TRBJ2-5; no reliable D call. Trimming took off 3 bases at V and 5 bases at J, with 10 bases between the two ends. Germline-derived CDR1 and CDR2 are MDHEN and SYDVKM. The CDR3 is 13 amino acids. CDR3 bases: TGTGCCAGCAGTTTGAACTCACCGGAGACCCAGTACTTC. Its protein product is CASSLNSPETQYF.